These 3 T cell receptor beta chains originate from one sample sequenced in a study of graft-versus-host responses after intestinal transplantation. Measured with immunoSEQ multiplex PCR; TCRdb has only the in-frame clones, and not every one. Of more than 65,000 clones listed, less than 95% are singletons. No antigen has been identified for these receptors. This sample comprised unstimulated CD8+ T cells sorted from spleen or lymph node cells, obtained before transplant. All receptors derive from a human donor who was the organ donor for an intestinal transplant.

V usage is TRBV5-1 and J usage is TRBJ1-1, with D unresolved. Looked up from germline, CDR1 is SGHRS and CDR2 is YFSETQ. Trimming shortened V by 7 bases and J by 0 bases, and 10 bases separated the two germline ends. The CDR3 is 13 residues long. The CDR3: CASAQTMNTEAFF. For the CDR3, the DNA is TGCGCCAGCGCACAGACCATGAACACTGAAGCTTTCTTT.

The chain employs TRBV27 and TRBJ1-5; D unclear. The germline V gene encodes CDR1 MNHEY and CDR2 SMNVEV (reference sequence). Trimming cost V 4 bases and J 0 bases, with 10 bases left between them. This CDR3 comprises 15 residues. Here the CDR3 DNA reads TGTGCCAGCAGTTCTTGGACTGATAGCAATCAGCCCCAGCATTTT. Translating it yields CASSSWTDSNQPQHF.

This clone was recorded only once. CDR3 sequence: CASSGSGGPYNEQFF. DNA of the CDR3: TGTGCCAGCAGCGGCAGCGGGGGCCCATACAATGAGCAGTTCTTC. The chain joins TRBV9 to TRBJ2-1; TRBD2 agrees at 8 bases. The V gene end was trimmed by 3 bases and the J gene end by 4 bases; junction bases not matched to a gene: 6. CDR1 and CDR2 from the germline V gene are SGDLS and YYNGEE. The CDR3 extends over 15 amino acids.